The TCR beta chain described here comes from a study of blood T cell repertoires in COVID-19. About the research overall: Acute-phase and convalescent COVID-19 samples originated in the United States, Italy and Spain. The analysed material was cDNA or gDNA that came from T cells, B-cell-depleted T cells, or PBMCs.

Trimming took 2 bases from V and 0 from J, leaving 11 bases between them. CDR3 length equals 16 residues. Germline V lookup: CDR1 SEHNR, CDR2 FQNEAQ (reference sequence). Authors' analysis steps: Estimates of nucleated cell counts were drawn from the amplification of reference gene primers. Assay: immunoSEQ multiplex PCR; the TCRdb copy retains only in-frame clones and omits some. V, J and clone size derive from that table, while D and trimming were established from the DNA sequence. Among 99,000 or so clones listed, roughly four fifths were seen once. The specimen sequenced was peripheral blood. This TCR derives from a man in his sixties with acute or convalescent COVID-19. This chain uses TRBV7-9 with TRBJ1-3, with D possibly matching TRBD1 (5 bases). CDR3 coding DNA: TGTGCCAGCAGCTTAATGGGGGGAGGCTCTGGAAACACCATATATTTT. Its translation: CASSLMGGGSGNTIYF.